This record concerns one TCR beta chain sequence. No antigen is known for it. This entry is derived from a study of OX40 agonist ivuxolimab in advanced cancers. Germline CDR1 SQVTM, CDR2 ANQGSEA. This CDR3 contains 12 residues. Trimming cost V 6 bases and J 1 base, with 9 bases left between them. Sequenced by immunoSEQ multiplex PCR; TCRdb stores in-frame clones only, minus some. The data hold fewer than 25,000 clones, with 80% to 90% observed a single time. Study-wide results and caveats: In CD8+ T cells, expanded clones were on average more numerous than in CD4+.

This sequence joins TRBV29-1 and TRBJ1-1; unclear D gene. The input for sequencing was CD4+ or CD8+ T cells sorted from blood, taken in a trial of the OX40 agonist ivuxolimab. The receptor comes from an adult with an advanced solid tumor such as melanoma, head and neck, liver or kidney cancer. The CDR3 nucleotides are TGCAGCGTGAGTACCGGGAACACTGAAGCTTTCTTT. Translation: CSVSTGNTEAFF. The whole variable domain, remainder taken from reference TRBV29-1 and TRBJ1-1, is SAVISQKPSRDICQRGTSLTIQCQVDSQVTMMFWYRQQPGQSLTLIATANQGSEATYESGFVIDKFPISRPNLTFSTLTVSNMSPEDSSIYLCSVSTGNTEAFFGQGTRLTVV.